This T cell receptor beta chain was recovered during a study of blood T cell repertoires in COVID-19. Profiled with immunoSEQ multiplex PCR; TCRdb holds only in-frame clones, not every one. The data show 300,000 to 400,000 clones, around 88% seen once. As concerns this clone: This sample also contains other DNA sequences that code for the same CDR3.

V lost 3 bases to trimming and J lost 5 bases, with 13 bases between them. CDR1 is LNHDA, CDR2 SQIVND, per germline (reference sequence). The CDR3 sequence is 14 residues long. Sequencing was performed on peripheral blood. This chain uses TRBV19 with TRBJ1-1; a weak D match, TRBD1 (6 bases). The clonotype originates from a man in his thirties or forties with active or convalescent COVID-19. The CDR3 coding sequence is TGTGCCAGTAGTATTTTACAGGGTGGGACTGAAGCTTTCTTT. Protein product: CASSILQGGTEAFF.